This T cell receptor (beta chain) was found in a study of cytomegalovirus exposure and HLA in healthy donors. Study results and caveats: Listed as cytomegalovirus-associated were 150 to 200 TCR beta chains.

The PCR contained 60 Vbeta and 13 Jbeta primers. Method: immunoSEQ multiplex PCR; TCRdb's copy keeps in-frame clones and lacks some. In the table there are 120,000 or so clones, over 60% of which are singletons. Of note for this clone: Its antigen is not identified.

Germline V gene sequence: CDR1 SGHTA, CDR2 FQGTGA. V shed 3 bases and J 7 bases; nucleotides not matched to a gene: 8. The CDR3 covers 14 residues. What was sequenced was PBMCs. The chain recombines TRBV7-3 with TRBJ1-1; 7 bases are shared with TRBD1. This clonotype originated in a middle-aged woman in good health and CMV-seronegative. The CDR3, as DNA: TGTGCCAGCAGCTTGAGGGGAAACAGGGGTGAAGCTTTCTTT. The encoded protein is CASSLRGNRGEAFF.